This TCR beta chain is from a study of human T cells and chemical hapten exposure. The wider study: The upper back received 0.01% DPC by patch testing, with results read at 6 days. Overall study results and limits: Every donor had alopecia, and their immune response may therefore differ from healthy people's. TCRs exceeding a frequency of 1 in 1000 stayed unchanged under DPC sensitization.

CDR1 is PRHDT, CDR2 FYEKMQ, per germline (reference sequence). Trimming pared 1 base from V and 7 bases from J, leaving 5 bases between. The CDR3 consists of 11 residues. Worth noting for this clonotype: Its antigen is as yet unknown.

Time point noted: patch test 1, 2 weeks after DPC sensitization. Treatment noted: therapeutic diphenylcyclopropenone sensitization with weekly scalp DPC. Via MiXCR, TCRdb re-called the RACE reads, giving one row per CDR3 protein. Of about 340,000 distinct CDR3 sequences in the sample, 5.5% to 8% are singletons; the top ten hold 7% to 10%. Sequencing was performed on whole blood, taken in connection with sensitization to the hapten diphenylcyclopropenone (DPC). This clonotype was obtained from a woman aged 18-29 years with alopecia areata. Some clones in this sample may be carry-over from other donors' samples. This chain joins TRBV13 and TRBJ2-7; D unclear. CDR3 bases: TGTGCCAGCAGCTTAGTCCGGGAGCAGTACTTC. It specifies CASSLVREQYF.